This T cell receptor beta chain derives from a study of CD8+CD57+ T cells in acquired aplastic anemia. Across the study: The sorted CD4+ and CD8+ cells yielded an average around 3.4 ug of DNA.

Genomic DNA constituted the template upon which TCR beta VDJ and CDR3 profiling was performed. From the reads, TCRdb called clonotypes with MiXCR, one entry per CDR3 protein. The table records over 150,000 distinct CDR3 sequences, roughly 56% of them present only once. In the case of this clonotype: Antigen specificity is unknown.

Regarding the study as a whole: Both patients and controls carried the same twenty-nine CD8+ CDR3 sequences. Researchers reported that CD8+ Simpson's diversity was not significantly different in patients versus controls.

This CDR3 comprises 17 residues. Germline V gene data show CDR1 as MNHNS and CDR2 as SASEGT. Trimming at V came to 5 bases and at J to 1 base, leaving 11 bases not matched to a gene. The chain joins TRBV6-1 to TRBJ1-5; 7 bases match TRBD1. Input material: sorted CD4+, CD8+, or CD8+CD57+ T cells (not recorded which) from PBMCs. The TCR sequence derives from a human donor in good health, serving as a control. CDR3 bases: TGTGCCAGCAGTTACCGGGGACAGTCGAACAGCAATCAGCCCCAGCATTTT. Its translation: CASSYRGQSNSNQPQHF.